One and the same sample provided the 5 T cell receptor beta chains below, sequenced in a study of human T cells and chemical hapten exposure. Time point of the sample: patch test 1, 2 weeks after DPC sensitization. Indicated treatment: therapeutic diphenylcyclopropenone sensitization with weekly scalp DPC. Each CDR3 protein gets one entry after TCRdb re-called the RACE reads with MiXCR. This table holds around 340,000 distinct CDR3 sequences, 5.5% to 8% found once. The sequences come from whole blood, collected in connection with sensitization to the hapten diphenylcyclopropenone (DPC). The receptors shown here come from a woman younger than 35 with alopecia areata. Some clones in this sample may be carry-over from other donors' samples.

Details on this clonotype: A read error may produce the germline difference seen at one junction end. The V call is TRBV12-3 or TRBV12-4, the J call TRBJ2-2, with 10 nucleotides matching TRBD1. The CDR3 contains 15 residues. CDR3 sequence (DNA): TGTGCCAGCAGCACGGGACAGGGGAACGCCGGGGAGCTGTTTTTT. It translates to CASSTGQGNAGELFF.

In its sample, this clonotype was seen many times. This chain links TRBV9 with TRBJ2-7, with 11 positions matching TRBD2. Per germline, CDR1 SGDLS and CDR2 YYNGEE. V trimming: 2 bases; J trimming: 0 bases; junction bases outside the gene matches: 1. CDR3 length: 15 amino acids. The CDR3 DNA reads as TGTGCCAGCAGCGTGACTAGCGGGGACTCCTACGAGCAGTACTTC. The encoded protein is CASSVTSGDSYEQYF.

This clonotype was seen a handful of times. This sequence joins TRBV10-3 and TRBJ2-3; D is undetermined. The CDR3 consists of 12 residues. V dropped 3 bases and J dropped 5 bases, with 6 bases sitting between them. Germline V gene sequence: CDR1 ENHRY, CDR2 SYGVKD. CDR3 sequence: CAISDSGDTQYF. CDR3 sequence (DNA): TGTGCCATCAGTGATTCCGGAGATACGCAGTATTTT.

This clonotype was recorded many times. The J gene is TRBJ1-5, the V gene TRBV28; 9 nucleotides align to TRBD1. CDR1 and CDR2 (germline): MDHEN, SYDVKM. Trimming removed 3 bases from V and 5 bases from J; junction bases left unmatched: 2. The CDR3 has 14 residues. Here the CDR3 DNA reads TGTGCCAGCAGTTTGTGGGACAGGGATCAGCCCCAGCATTTT. Protein sequence: CASSLWDRDQPQHF.

In its sample, this clonotype was seen a few times. The genes are TRBV11-2 and TRBJ1-2; unclear D gene. CDR3 size: 15 residues. Germline V CDR1 and CDR2: SGHAT, FQNNGV. V lost 2 bases and J lost 0, with 10 bases in between. The CDR3 spells CASSLLTRANYGYTF. Written as DNA, the CDR3 is TGTGCCAGCAGCTTACTGACACGAGCTAACTATGGCTACACCTTC.